One sample yielded the 2 T cell receptor beta chains listed below, sequenced in a study of blood T cell repertoires in COVID-19. Produced via immunoSEQ multiplex PCR; TCRdb's table is partial and in-frame only. The sample gives about 220,000 clones, roughly 88% of which show up once; around 3.8% is in the top ten. Sequencing was done on a sample of PBMCs or T cells enriched from blood (not recorded which). The receptors come from a woman between 35 and 50 years old with acute COVID-19.

In its sample, this clone was seen a few times. The chain uses TRBV2 and TRBJ2-3; tentative D call: TRBD2 (5 bases). The CDR3 extends over 14 amino acids. Trimming took off 7 bases at V and 0 bases at J, with 11 bases between the two ends. Germline CDR1 SNHLY, CDR2 FYNNEI. CDR3 in amino acids: CASKPSSSTDTQYF. Written as DNA, the CDR3 is TGTGCCAGCAAGCCTAGCAGTAGCACAGATACGCAGTATTTT.

This clone has just a few counts. V is TRBV9 and J is TRBJ2-3; no firm D call. CDR3 length: 14 amino acids. CDR1 is SGDLS and CDR2 is YYNGEE in the germline V gene. V was cut by 4 bases and J by 2 bases, with 11 bases left in between. CDR3 nucleotides: TGTGCCAGCAGCTACTTCGCGTACACAGATACGCAGTATTTT. Encoded protein: CASSYFAYTDTQYF.